The rows below give T cell receptor beta chains drawn from one sample of a study of blood T cells in healthy people across ages. TCRdb reprocessed the 5' RACE reads via MiXCR and lists one record per CDR3 protein. The table lists 850,000 to 1,000,000 distinct CDR3 sequences, roughly 51% of them singletons, with about 21% in the top ten. The sample taken for sequencing was blood. The source is a woman aged 55-69 years in good health. CDR3s include the opening cysteine and the closing phenylalanine or tryptophan. A D gene is named only where the DNA matches it firmly. Rows give clone size only sometimes, using once, few, many, or a class for an expanded clone.

NA	TRBV20-1	TRBJ2-7	NA	CSASSLTGTYNEQYF	TGCAGTGCTAGTTCCCTCACCGGGACGTACAATGAGCAGTACTTC
NA	TRBV6-2/TRBV6-3	TRBJ2-7	few	CASRTNRVRSYEQYF	TGTGCCAGCAGAACCAACAGGGTGAGGTCCTACGAGCAGTACTTC
NA	TRBV20-1	TRBJ2-5	NA	CSARALVEETQYF	TGCAGTGCTAGGGCCTTAGTTGAGGAGACCCAGTACTTC
NA	TRBV5-6	TRBJ1-5	few	CASSSGYGNQPQHF	TGTGCCAGCAGCTCGGGTTATGGCAATCAGCCCCAGCATTTT
TRBD2	TRBV28	TRBJ2-7	few	CASSLSSIPPQGGRSYEQYF	TGTGCCAGCAGTTTATCCTCCATCCCCCCTCAGGGCGGGAGATCCTACGAGCAGTACTTC
TRBD2	TRBV4-2	TRBJ2-7	few	CASSSLAGTTSYEQYF	TGTGCCAGCAGCTCTCTGGCCGGGACTACCTCCTACGAGCAGTACTTC
NA	TRBV3-1	TRBJ2-3	few	CASDIGGTDTQYF	TGTGCCAGCGATATCGGGGGCACAGATACGCAGTATTTT
NA	TRBV5-6	TRBJ2-1	NA	CASSFLGVAVYNEQFF	TGTGCCAGCAGCTTTTTGGGGGTGGCCGTCTACAATGAGCAGTTCTTC
TRBD1	TRBV2	TRBJ2-7	many	CASRPGTGNSYEQYF	TGTGCCAGCAGACCCGGGACAGGGAACTCCTACGAGCAGTACTTC
NA	TRBV12-3/TRBV12-4	TRBJ2-1	NA	CASSFETVDYNEQFF	TGTGCCAGCAGTTTCGAGACAGTAGACTACAATGAGCAGTTCTTC
NA	TRBV5-1	TRBJ1-5	once	CASRYGSDSNQPQHF	TGCGCCAGCCGATACGGTTCGGATAGCAATCAGCCCCAGCATTTT
TRBD1	TRBV5-1	TRBJ2-1	NA	CASSSRGTGNNEQFF	TGCGCCAGCAGCTCCCGCGGGACAGGGAACAATGAGCAGTTCTTC
NA	TRBV4-2	TRBJ2-5	NA	CASSQTGSRLGTQYF	TGTGCCAGCAGCCAAACCGGGAGTAGATTGGGGACCCAGTACTTC
NA	TRBV28	TRBJ2-5	few	CASSLSPSPGTQYF	TGTGCCAGCAGTTTATCTCCCAGCCCGGGGACCCAGTACTTC
TRBD2	TRBV28	TRBJ2-3	NA	CASRTGGQADTQYF	TGTGCCAGCAGAACGGGGGGGCAAGCAGATACGCAGTATTTT
NA	TRBV7-9	TRBJ2-7	NA	CASSLGPRTDEQYF	TGTGCCAGCAGCTTAGGCCCGAGGACAGACGAGCAGTACTTC
NA	TRBV28	TRBJ2-3	NA	CASSPRVRDTQYF	TGTGCCAGCAGCCCCCGGGTTCGAGATACGCAGTATTTT
NA	TRBV5-1	TRBJ2-3	few	CASSVTPSGLLTDTQYF	TGCGCCAGCAGCGTTACCCCATCGGGGCTCTTGACAGATACGCAGTATTTT
NA	TRBV27	TRBJ1-2	NA	CASSNGQGLWGYTF	TGTGCCAGCAGCAACGGGCAGGGTTTATGGGGCTACACCTTC
NA	TRBV6-6	TRBJ1-5	NA	CATHLESNQPQHF	TGTGCCACCCATCTTGAGAGCAATCAGCCCCAGCATTTT
NA	TRBV3-1	TRBJ2-5	NA	CASSQEGVNEQYF	TGTGCCAGCAGCCAAGAGGGAGTTAATGAGCAGTACTTC
NA	TRBV20-1	TRBJ2-7	NA	CSGSNRAEQYF	TGCAGTGGCTCGAACAGGGCCGAGCAGTACTTC
NA	TRBV27	TRBJ1-1	NA	CASSLSSVRQIDEAFF	TGTGCCAGCAGTTTATCGTCGGTAAGACAGATTGATGAAGCTTTCTTT
NA	TRBV6-5	TRBJ1-6	few	CASSAFRQNNSPLHF	TGTGCCAGCAGTGCCTTCCGACAGAATAATTCACCCCTCCACTTT
NA	TRBV20-1	TRBJ2-4	few	CSAEERNLNIQYF	TGCAGTGCTGAGGAAAGAAACTTAAACATTCAGTACTTC
TRBD2	TRBV11-1	TRBJ2-1	few	CASSLDTDGTINEQFF	TGTGCCAGCAGCTTAGATACTGACGGGACTATCAATGAGCAGTTCTTC
NA	TRBV7-9	TRBJ2-3	once	CASSRAEFNTGTQYF	TGTGCCAGCAGCAGAGCGGAGTTCAACACAGGTACGCAGTATTTT
NA	TRBV4-2	TRBJ2-2	NA	CASSPGESGTGELFF	TGTGCCAGCAGCCCGGGGGAAAGTGGCACCGGGGAGCTGTTTTTT
NA	TRBV10-3	TRBJ2-6	few	CAIMGQGAWSGANVLTF	TGTGCCATCATGGGTCAGGGTGCGTGGTCTGGGGCCAACGTCCTGACTTTC
NA	TRBV5-1	TRBJ2-7	NA	CASRTSRGAEQYF	TGCGCCAGCAGAACGTCTAGGGGGGCCGAGCAGTACTTC
TRBD1	TRBV7-3	TRBJ1-6	NA	CASSLNQGVGSPLHF	TGTGCCAGCAGCTTAAATCAGGGGGTGGGTTCACCCCTCCACTTT
NA	TRBV28	TRBJ2-3	NA	CASSSSNNPGGTQYF	TGTGCCAGCAGCTCCTCTAATAATCCTGGGGGTACGCAGTATTTT
TRBD2	TRBV3-1	TRBJ2-3	NA	CASSPFGGGPSDTQYF	TGTGCCAGCAGCCCCTTCGGGGGAGGGCCCTCCGATACGCAGTATTTT
NA	TRBV20-1	TRBJ1-1	few	CSARDPTDMNTEAFF	TGCAGTGCTAGAGACCCGACAGACATGAACACTGAAGCTTTCTTT
TRBD2	TRBV11-2	TRBJ2-5	NA	CASSKEGREQYF	TGTGCCAGCAGCAAAGAGGGGCGGGAGCAGTACTTC
TRBD1	TRBV7-2	TRBJ1-5	NA	CASSIKGGAAQPQHF	TGTGCCAGCAGCATAAAAGGGGGCGCAGCCCAGCCCCAGCATTTT
NA	TRBV12-3/TRBV12-4	TRBJ1-5	NA	CASSLDRRNQPQHF	TGTGCCAGCAGTTTGGACAGACGGAATCAGCCCCAGCATTTT
TRBD1	TRBV28	TRBJ2-5	NA	CASRERTGGAETQYF	TGTGCCAGCAGGGAGAGGACAGGGGGCGCTGAGACCCAGTACTTC
NA	TRBV27	TRBJ2-7	few	CASSYSGAPIYEQYF	TGTGCCAGCAGTTATTCCGGGGCGCCCATCTACGAGCAGTACTTC
NA	TRBV7-9	TRBJ2-3	many	CASSPGVDTQYF	TGTGCCAGCAGCCCAGGGGTGGATACGCAGTATTTT
TRBD2	TRBV5-1	TRBJ2-7	few	CASSWGTSFSYEQYF	TGCGCCAGCAGCTGGGGGACTAGCTTCTCCTACGAGCAGTACTTC
NA	TRBV7-6	TRBJ2-3	NA	CASSFGHLGTDTQYF	TGTGCCAGCAGCTTTGGACATCTAGGCACAGATACGCAGTATTTT
TRBD2	TRBV27	TRBJ2-7	NA	CASSPLAGSDEQYF	TGTGCCAGCAGTCCTCTAGCGGGATCGGATGAGCAGTACTTC
TRBD2	TRBV12-3/TRBV12-4	TRBJ2-3	many	CASSLGSLAGGTDTQYF	TGTGCCAGCAGTTTAGGATCACTAGCGGGAGGAACAGATACGCAGTATTTT
NA	TRBV20-1	TRBJ2-2	NA	CSARDPLRGTRTGELFF	TGCAGTGCTAGAGATCCCCTTCGGGGGACTCGGACCGGGGAGCTGTTTTTT
TRBD2	TRBV6-4	TRBJ2-3	once	CASSELGSGSTDTQYF	TGTGCCAGCAGTGAGTTGGGTAGCGGGAGCACAGATACGCAGTATTTT
NA	TRBV6-2/TRBV6-3	TRBJ2-2	NA	CASSWTSTGGTGELFF	TGTGCCAGCAGTTGGACATCTACGGGCGGGACCGGGGAGCTGTTTTTT
NA	TRBV7-2	TRBJ2-4	NA	CANGSLAKNIQYF	TGTGCCAACGGGAGCCTAGCCAAAAACATTCAGTACTTC
TRBD2	TRBV29-1	TRBJ2-1	NA	CSVERRLAGYDNEQFF	TGCAGCGTTGAAAGGAGGCTAGCGGGGTATGATAATGAGCAGTTCTTC
NA	TRBV4-3	TRBJ2-1	NA	CASSQAYATGPGFF	TGCGCCAGCAGCCAAGCCTACGCGACCGGCCCTGGGTTCTTC
NA	TRBV28	TRBJ2-7	few	CASSFGSTTYEQYF	TGTGCCAGCAGTTTTGGCAGCACTACCTACGAGCAGTACTTC
NA	TRBV11-2	TRBJ2-7	few	CASSLGLVYEQYF	TGTGCCAGCAGCTTAGGACTAGTTTACGAGCAGTACTTC
TRBD2	TRBV5-6	TRBJ2-1	NA	CASSQLAGGEQFF	TGTGCCAGCAGCCAACTAGCGGGAGGTGAGCAGTTCTTC
TRBD2	TRBV12-3/TRBV12-4	TRBJ2-1	few	CASRPTTSGSLNEQFF	TGTGCCAGCAGACCTACGACTAGCGGGAGCCTGAATGAGCAGTTCTTC
TRBD2	TRBV27	TRBJ2-3	NA	CASSSGTSGKNTQYF	TGTGCCAGCAGTTCCGGGACTAGCGGGAAGAATACGCAGTATTTT
NA	TRBV7-9	TRBJ2-3	NA	CASSPWKGPGVNTQYF	TGTGCCAGCAGCCCTTGGAAAGGGCCCGGGGTGAATACGCAGTATTTT
TRBD2	TRBV20-1	TRBJ2-7	NA	CSARDPAGGQGEQYF	TGCAGTGCTAGAGATCCAGCGGGAGGGCAAGGGGAGCAGTACTTC
NA	TRBV20-1	TRBJ1-2	NA	CSAREQNNYGYTF	TGCAGTGCTAGAGAGCAAAATAACTATGGCTACACCTTC
NA	TRBV20-1	TRBJ2-7	NA	CSARRGDEQYF	TGCAGTGCCCGCCGCGGGGATGAGCAGTACTTC